The source of this T cell receptor beta chain is a study of blood T cells in healthy people across ages (dated by TCRdb to between 2014 and 2017). About the full investigation: Template switching captured roughly one uniquely barcoded TCR beta cDNA molecule per two T cells in model experiments. Age-related changes in TCR beta repertoire diversity were measured in the study by deep sequencing normalized with unique cDNA molecular identifiers. For two donors (one aged 18 to 30 and one aged 80 or older), the study analyzed two additional independent replicas of 1 million unique cDNA reads from the same blood draw. Donors of different ages were randomly distributed across sequencing lanes to avoid experimental bias. The donors were divided into four age groups: young (average around 17 years), middle-aged (about 40), aged (about 56) and long-lived (about 90). Study-wide conclusions, independent of this receptor: The percentage of naive T cells measured by flow cytometry correlated strongly with observed TCR beta diversity. Observed TCR beta diversity per million T cells fell roughly linearly with age, and a significant reduction was already apparent by age around 40. Conclusive comparison of naive and antigen-experienced compartments was prevented by the profiling of bulk unsorted PBMCs. The long-lived group showed more naive CD4+ T cells, fewer expanded clones and increased TCR diversity than the aged group, suggesting age selection. Total diversity estimates from one million sequenced T cells were considered lower bounds and underestimates. The CMV infection status of donors was not known, potentially confounding age-related changes in expanded clonotypes.

The donors were around 39 Caucasian individuals from Russia, aged 6 to 90 years, who were systemically healthy. About 10 milliliters of peripheral blood were collected from each donor into EDTA-treated Vacutainer tubes. Ficoll-Paque density-gradient centrifugation was used to isolate PBMCs, with at least 6 million obtained per sample. Total RNA was extracted from PBMCs with Trizol reagent, with at least 6 micrograms obtained per sample. The percentages of naive CD45RAhigh/CD27high T cells were determined by flow cytometry on a PBMC aliquot from every donor. This clonotype was detected only a few times. This receptor's antigen is unknown. No base qualities exist here, and no much larger clone lies one base off it. From its cysteine to its phenylalanine, the CDR3 spans 19 amino acids. Only CDR3 DNA is held: 57 bases, read in frame from base 1. According to the germline V gene, CDR1 reads MGHDK and CDR2 reads SYGVNS. V was cut back by 1 base and J by 5 bases, leaving a gap of 27 bases between them.

Library preparation employed 5' RACE. The sequencer was an Illumina HiSeq 2500. The second PCR ran for about 7 to 11 cycles and used a J-beta primer mix along with a sample-barcoded 5' primer. A template-switch 5' adaptor carrying 12 random nucleotides introduced a unique molecular identifier onto each TCR beta cDNA molecule. At least 2.5 million CDR3-containing paired-end reads were obtained from each sample. First-strand cDNA synthesis was performed from all RNA using the Mint cDNA synthesis kit, with priming by a TRBC-specific oligonucleotide. Following uracil-DNA glycosylase treatment, all cDNA underwent a first 18-cycle PCR with the universal primers M1SS and BC2_uni_R. On the study's bioinformatics: For normalization, 1 million high-quality reads were randomly selected from each sample, with every read carrying a distinct molecular identifier. Reads with shared molecular identifiers were discarded instead of being binned into consensus sequences. MiTCR, set to a Q25 quality threshold and the strictest error-elimination algorithm, was used for CDR3 identification, clonotype clustering and error correction. A nonparametric unseen species model with Euler transformation was used to estimate a lower bound on total TCR beta diversity. TCRdb handled the public reads itself, with Q25 trimming in fastp and clone calling in MiXCR, and kept productive beta chains. Identical CDR3 protein sequences are pooled into one entry, listed with their most common genes and DNA. The V and J calls shown here were made by TCRdb, not taken from the authors' results. The sample includes over a million distinct CDR3 sequences, with approximately 38% observed a single time. Clones ranked in the top ten supply approximately 7.9% of the sample.

The sequence derives from a woman between 18 and 30 years old in good health. Rearrangement joined TRBV25-1 to TRBJ2-7, and perhaps TRBD2 as D gene, on 8 matching bases. Sample: blood. The bases read TGTGCCAGCAGTGAATGGGGCAGGGGGAAAGAGCGGGAGTACCACGAGCAGTACTTC. Its translation reads: CASSEWGRGKEREYHEQYF.